One and the same sample provided the 24 T cell receptor beta chains below, sequenced in a study of PD-L1 blockade in urothelial cancer (dated by TCRdb to 2016 to 2017). Explained via the paper, the time point label denotes: pretreatment tumor sample. Library preparation employed the immunoSEQ multiplex PCR assay. The immuneACCESS repertoire file appears here via TCRdb, limited to in-frame rearrangements. These files lack a portion of the clones; in checked studies, under half of the deficit traces to unresolved V genes, and the cause of the others is not known. For this sample the table gives 35,000 or so clones, of which approximately 34% were detected only once. The top ten constitute 8.5% to 10% of the sample. The source material was tumor tissue, sampled before atezolizumab (anti-PD-L1) treatment. The source is a man aged 60 to 69 with urothelial cancer.

The chain links TRBV4-1 to TRBJ1-1; D remains ambiguous. CDR1 MGHRA and CDR2 YSYEKL come from the germline V gene. This CDR3 comprises 14 residues. Trimming stripped 6 bases from V and 0 bases from J, with 11 bases between. CDR3 in DNA: TGCGCCAGCAGGGGCCCCCCTCTGAACACTGAAGCTTTCTTT. It codes for CASRGPPLNTEAFF.

V is TRBV10-1 and J is TRBJ2-2; 9 nucleotides line up with TRBD1. Looked up from germline, CDR1 is WNHNN and CDR2 is SYGVQD (reference sequence). Trimming took 0 bases from V and 8 from J; bases not matched to a gene: 4. The CDR3 runs to 15 residues. Here the CDR3 reads CASSESGQGLGELFF. The CDR3 DNA is TGCGCCAGCAGTGAGTCGGGACAGGGACTGGGGGAGCTGTTTTTT.

J is TRBJ1-2 and V is TRBV28; D not certain. This CDR3 has 15 amino acids. Germline CDR1 MDHEN, CDR2 SYDVKM. Trimming pared 6 bases from V and 2 bases from J, leaving 16 bases between. The CDR3, as DNA: TGTGCCAGCAGCCCTGACTCCCAAGGGAACTATGGCTACACCTTC. It is translated as CASSPDSQGNYGYTF.

This clone was counted once. The chain recombines TRBV5-1 with TRBJ2-3; D is uncertain. Trimming removed 2 bases from V and 2 bases from J, with 9 bases in between. This CDR3 has 14 amino acids. Germline CDR1 and CDR2: SGHRS and YFSETQ. This chain's CDR3 is CASSLEADTDTQYF. Written as DNA, the CDR3 is TGCGCCAGCAGCTTAGAGGCTGACACAGATACGCAGTATTTT.

This clone has a single count. The genes are TRBV19 and TRBJ2-3; D not resolved. The germline gives CDR1 LNHDA, CDR2 SQIVND (reference sequence). Trimming stripped 3 bases from V and 0 bases from J, with 10 bases between. The CDR3 has 15 residues. For the CDR3, the DNA is TGTGCCAGTAGTATGGGCCTCACCAGCACAGATACGCAGTATTTT. This encodes CASSMGLTSTDTQYF.

The V and J genes are TRBV25-1 and TRBJ2-7; a weak D match, TRBD1 (6 bases). This CDR3 has 15 amino acids. The V gene lost 4 bases and the J gene lost 5 bases, with 18 bases spanning the gap. Germline V CDR1 and CDR2: MGHDK, SYGVNS. Here the CDR3 reads CASSGVNRASDEQYF. As DNA, the CDR3 is TGTGCCAGCAGTGGGGTCAACAGGGCCAGCGACGAGCAGTACTTC.

This clone was found a few times. This chain's CDR3 is CSGKGGFNNEQFF. Written as DNA, the CDR3 is TGCAGCGGAAAGGGGGGGTTTAACAATGAGCAGTTCTTC. J is TRBJ2-1 and V is TRBV29-1; a possible D gene is TRBD2 (7 bases). V was pared by 7 bases and J by 5 bases, with 15 bases between. This CDR3 has 13 residues. Germline values: CDR1 SQVTM, CDR2 ANQGSEA.

The chain couples TRBV27 to TRBJ2-4, with D perhaps TRBD1 (5 bases). This CDR3 region has 12 residues. V was cut by 1 base and J by 11 bases, with 9 bases left in between. Germline values: CDR1 MNHEY, CDR2 SMNVEV (reference sequence). CDR3 bases: TGTGCCAGCAGTTTATACCAGGGATTTCAGTACTTC. It translates to CASSLYQGFQYF.

The gene calls are TRBV6-8 and TRBJ1-6; maybe TRBD1 (5 bases). V was cut by 10 bases and J by 9 bases, with 16 bases left in between. This CDR3 spans 13 amino acids. Germline V gene sequence: CDR1 MNHGY, CDR2 SAAAGT. The CDR3 bases are TGTGCCACCCGGGACCGTGCGCGTTCACCCCTCCACTTT. This codes for CATRDRARSPLHF.

In DNA, the CDR3 is TGCGCCAGCAGCCAAAGCGGGTCTACAACCTACGAGCAGTACTTC. This encodes CASSQSGSTTYEQYF. This rearrangement joins TRBV5-1 to TRBJ2-7, with D possibly being TRBD2 (6 bases). Per the germline V gene, CDR1 is SGHRS and CDR2 is YFSETQ. The V end was cut by 4 bases, the J end by 2 bases, with 16 bases between. The CDR3 contains 15 residues.

The rearrangement uses TRBV15 and TRBJ2-5; a weak D match, TRBD1 (7 bases). CDR3 size: 14 residues. Germline CDR1 and CDR2: LNHNV and YYDKDF (reference sequence). The germline V and J ends were trimmed by 4 bases and 4 bases, with 13 bases remaining between them. In DNA form, the CDR3 reads TGTGCCACCAGCACAAGACAGGGAGGAGAGACCCAGTACTTC. It yields the protein CATSTRQGGETQYF. Supplemented by reference TRBV15 and TRBJ2-5, the full variable domain reads DAMVIQNPRYQVTQFGKPVTLSCSQTLNHNVMYWYQQKSSQAPKLLFHYYDKDFNNEADTPDNFQSRRPNTSFCFLDIRSPGLGDTAMYLCATSTRQGGETQYFGPGTRLLVL.

The rearrangement uses TRBV9 and TRBJ1-2, with a possible D match to TRBD1 (6 bases). Germline CDR1 reads SGDLS; CDR2 reads YYNGEE. The CDR3 extends over 12 amino acids. Trimming shortened V by 7 bases and J by 4 bases, and 11 bases separated the two germline ends. The DNA of the CDR3 is TGTGCCAGCGGGGACACCCTCTATGGCTACACCTTC. It encodes CASGDTLYGYTF.

The V and J genes are TRBV25-1 and TRBJ1-2, with 9 bases lining up with TRBD1. CDR1 is MGHDK and CDR2 is SYGVNS in the germline V gene. Trimming cost V 8 bases and J 0 bases; bases outside gene matches: 1. The CDR3 spans 13 residues. CDR3 nucleotides: TGTGCCAGCCGACAGGGGGCTAACTATGGCTACACCTTC. It yields the protein CASRQGANYGYTF.

The gene calls are TRBV19 and TRBJ1-2; no clear D. Looked up from germline, CDR1 is LNHDA and CDR2 is SQIVND (reference sequence). Between the trimmed V and J ends, which lost 4 bases and 6 bases, there was a span of 12 bases. CDR3 length: 13 residues. Here the CDR3 DNA reads TGTGCCAGTAGTACCGGGGAGGTGGATGGCTACACCTTC. Its translation: CASSTGEVDGYTF. Complete variable domain (other parts from reference TRBV19 and TRBJ1-2): DGGITQSPKYLFRKEGQNVTLSCEQNLNHDAMYWYRQDPGQGLRLIYYSQIVNDFQKGDIAEGYSVSREKKESFPLTVTSAQKNPTAFYLCASSTGEVDGYTFGSGTRLTVV.

The chain links TRBV7-5 to TRBJ2-3; TRBD2, the table's D call, lacks a check against the DNA. TRBV7-5 constitutes a pseudogene. The CDR3 runs to 20 residues. The CDR3 DNA reads TGTGCCAGCAGCTTGGGACACCTTCCCACGACTAGCGGGAGCACAGATACGCAGTATTTT. As protein: CASSLGHLPTTSGSTDTQYF.

This chain uses TRBV19 with TRBJ1-2, with D hard to call. The CDR3 loop spans 15 amino acids. CDR1 LNHDA and CDR2 SQIVND come from the germline V gene (reference sequence). The V end was cut by 5 bases, the J end by 2 bases, with 15 bases between. CDR3 DNA sequence: TGTGCCAGTAGTGCCACCGAGGCTGGGAACTATGGCTACACCTTC. This translates into CASSATEAGNYGYTF.

This clone was seen only a few times. The chain couples TRBV10-3 to TRBJ2-7; D remains unclear. CDR1 and CDR2 from the germline V gene are ENHRY and SYGVKD. V was pared by 2 bases and J by 4 bases, with 9 bases between. The CDR3 has 13 residues. DNA for the CDR3: TGTGCCATCAGTGAGAGTGGAAAGTACGAGCAGTACTTC. Encoded protein: CAISESGKYEQYF.

This chain uses TRBV19 with TRBJ2-1, with D tentatively TRBD2 (5 bases). CDR1 LNHDA and CDR2 SQIVND come from the germline V gene (reference sequence). The CDR3 consists of 17 residues. Trimming took off 0 bases at V and 0 bases at J, with 12 bases between the two ends. In nucleotides, the CDR3 is TGTGCCAGTAGTATAGATCGGGGAGAGGGCTCCTACAATGAGCAGTTCTTC. Encoded protein: CASSIDRGEGSYNEQFF.

This clone was seen only a few times. The chain is built from TRBV2 and TRBJ1-2, with D possibly TRBD1 on 5 matching bases. The CDR3 has 12 amino acids. Germline values: CDR1 SNHLY, CDR2 FYNNEI. V gave up 7 bases and J gave up 8 bases, with 14 bases separating them. CDR3 loop: CASTPGFQGYTF. CDR3 DNA sequence: TGTGCCAGCACCCCAGGGTTTCAGGGCTACACCTTC. Variable domain in full (rest from reference TRBV2 and TRBJ1-2): EPEVTQTPSHQVTQMGQEVILRCVPISNHLYFYWYRQILGQKVEFLVSFYNNEISEKSEIFDDQFSVERPDGSNFTLKIRSTKLEDSAMYFCASTPGFQGYTFGSGTRLTVV.

Of note for this clone: The read terminates 1 residue ahead of where the CDR3 ends, so the germline J gene completes it. The V call is TRBV10-3, the J call TRBJ1-1, with a possible D match to TRBD1 (5 bases). Trimming took 0 bases from V and 7 from J, leaving 9 bases between them. The CDR3 loop spans 13 amino acids. Germline V gene data show CDR1 as ENHRY and CDR2 as SYGVKD. CDR3 loop: CAISESRGVEAFF. The CDR3 DNA, read in part, is TGTGCCATCAGTGAGTCGAGGGGAGTTGAAGCTTTC.

This clone was seen only a few times. V usage is TRBV9 and J usage is TRBJ2-1; possible D gene TRBD1, 5 bases. CDR1 is SGDLS, CDR2 YYNGEE, per germline. This CDR3 has 14 residues. The V end lost 4 bases, the J end lost 7 bases, and 15 bases lay between the germline ends. CDR3 region: CASSILGQSNEQFF. The CDR3 DNA reads as TGTGCCAGCAGCATCCTAGGACAATCGAATGAGCAGTTCTTC.

This clone was seen only a few times. The chain recombines TRBV6-7 with TRBJ1-1, with D possibly being TRBD1 (5 bases). TRBV6-7 is flagged as an ORF with uncertain function. The CDR3 runs 12 residues. Trimming left V 5 bases short and J 9 bases short, with 13 bases between. The CDR3 spells CASSEEGFQAFF. CDR3 in DNA: TGTGCCAGCAGTGAAGAGGGGTTTCAAGCTTTCTTT.

J is TRBJ2-3 and V is TRBV12-5; 10 bases agree with TRBD2. This CDR3 is built from 16 residues. J lost 6 bases, V lost 4 bases, and 10 bases had no gene match. Looked up from germline, CDR1 is LGHNT and CDR2 is FRNRAP. CDR3 sequence: CASGSASGGASDTQYF. In DNA, the CDR3 is TGTGCTAGTGGTTCGGCCAGCGGGGGGGCCTCTGATACGCAGTATTTT.

V gene TRBV14 combines with J gene TRBJ2-7; 9 positions match TRBD1. The CDR3 totals 16 residues. Looked up from germline, CDR1 is SGHDN and CDR2 is FVKESK. J lost 2 bases, V lost 4 bases, and 9 bases had no gene match. CDR3 in amino acids: CASSREGQGLTYEQYF. CDR3 coding DNA: TGTGCCAGCAGCCGCGAGGGACAGGGCCTCACCTACGAGCAGTACTTC.